The text below deals with one T cell receptor (beta chain). The sample originates from a study of tumor-infiltrating lymphocytes in primary liver carcinoma. Total RNA (approximately 500 ng) served as template for TCR beta cDNA synthesis primed by a constant-region primer. Researchers made the TCR beta libraries by running three nested multiplex PCR rounds with slightly modified ARM-PCR. PCR rounds one and two used TRBV1-TRBV30 forward primers with a C-beta reverse primer for about 9 cycles each. TCRdb redid the calling of the multiplex PCR reads with MiXCR, one entry per CDR3 protein. This table has approximately 45,000 distinct CDR3 sequences, around 70% appearing once. Co-extraction yielded RNA and DNA from approximately 22-30 mg of unsorted bulk tissue. From germline, CDR1 is MNHEY and CDR2 SVGEGT. CDR3 length equals 15 residues. The trim removed 11 bases at V and 4 bases at J, leaving 17 bases unmatched.

The chain recombines TRBV6-2 or TRBV6-3 with TRBJ2-7; TRBD2 agrees at 7 bases. This TCR came from a man aged 35-49 years with primary liver carcinoma and hepatitis B virus infection. Sequenced: liver tumor tissue from sampling region 2. As for subset: tumor region T2, inferior pole. CDR3 amino acids: CAGNTPTRGGYEQYF. The CDR3 bases are TGTGCCGGCAACACTCCGACTAGGGGAGGGTACGAGCAGTACTTC.